This T cell receptor beta chain was recorded in a study of tumor-infiltrating lymphocytes in primary liver carcinoma. Overall study findings and caveats: The 250 largest clones made up significantly more of tumor than blood repertoires (p = 0.039).

Comments on this clonotype: Its matching antigen is unknown.

Making TCR beta cDNA involved around 510 ng total RNA and a constant-region primer. TCR beta libraries came from three nested multiplex PCR rounds using slightly modified ARM-PCR. A single record per CDR3 protein comes from TCRdb applying MiXCR to the multiplex PCR reads. Among some 190,000 distinct CDR3 sequences listed, 70% to 90% were seen once. Scientists recovered RNA and DNA together from around 20-30 mg of unsorted bulk tissue. The source is a man aged 35 to 55 with primary liver carcinoma and hepatitis B virus infection. Sequenced material: tumor tissue from primary liver carcinoma.

CDR3 DNA: TGTGCCAGCACTCCAGCGGCAGTAAGGAACGAGCAGTACTTC. Its protein is CASTPAAVRNEQYF. The chain carries TRBV12-3 or TRBV12-4 and TRBJ2-7; tentative D call: TRBD2 (5 bases). The CDR3 runs to 14 residues. V dropped 7 bases and J dropped 5 bases, with 18 bases sitting between them.